Below are 28 T cell receptor beta chains sequenced from a single sample in a study of cytomegalovirus exposure and HLA in healthy donors. The PCR ran on 60 Vbeta and 13 Jbeta primers. Clones were sequenced by immunoSEQ multiplex PCR, and TCRdb holds only the in-frame ones, with some missing. The profile shows some 200,000 clones, 80% to 85% of them singletons. Sequencing was carried out using PBMCs. These receptors all stem from a woman aged 25 to 39 in good health and CMV-seronegative.

This chain uses TRBV6-5 with TRBJ2-7; tentatively, D is TRBD1 (5 bases). Germline CDR1 MNHEY, CDR2 SVGAGI. The V gene lost 5 bases and the J gene lost 4 bases, with 12 bases spanning the gap. The CDR3 extends over 13 amino acids. The CDR3 sequence: CASSRSTDYEQYF. DNA for the CDR3: TGTGCCAGCAGTAGATCGACAGATTACGAGCAGTACTTC.

Only one count was recorded for this clone. This chain links TRBV18 with TRBJ1-2; D gene unclear. The V gene's germline CDR1 is KGHSH and CDR2 LQKENI. V lost 2 bases, J lost 4 bases, and 11 bases lay in between. This CDR3 spans 14 amino acids. CDR3 nucleotides: TGTGCCAGCTCACCAGAGGGTTTAGGCTATGGCTACACCTTC. Translated: CASSPEGLGYGYTF.

Comments on this clone: Its ends do not fully match the called genes, so a read error is possible. This CDR3 is CASSSLAGEQFF. The CDR3 DNA sequence: TGTGCTAGCAGCTCTCTAGCGGGAGAGCAGTTCTTC. The rearrangement links TRBV7-7 to TRBJ2-1; 9 bases match TRBD2. Per the germline V gene, CDR1 is SSHAT and CDR2 is FNYEAQ (reference sequence). CDR3 length: 12 amino acids.

The chain couples TRBV11-2 to TRBJ2-7; maybe TRBD1 (5 bases). V lost 3 bases to trimming and J lost 0 bases, with 12 bases between them. The CDR3 extends over 15 amino acids. Germline lookup yields CDR1 SGHAT and CDR2 FQNNGV. The CDR3: CASSFLDSSSYEQYF. CDR3 in DNA: TGTGCCAGCAGCTTCCTTGACAGCAGCTCCTACGAGCAGTACTTC.

The CDR3: CASSPDRDTIYF. The CDR3 region has the DNA TGTGCCAGCAGTCCGGACAGAGACACCATATATTTT. The rearrangement links TRBV5-6 to TRBJ1-3, with D maybe TRBD1 (6 bases). Germline V gene sequence: CDR1 SGHDT, CDR2 YYEEEE. The CDR3 is 12 amino acids. Trimming took off 5 bases at V and 8 bases at J, with 11 bases between the two ends. The complete variable domain, with remaining parts taken from reference TRBV5-6 and TRBJ1-3, reads DAGVTQSPTHLIKTRGQQVTLRCSPKSGHDTVSWYQQALGQGPQFIFQYYEEEERQRGNFPDRFSGHQFPNYSSELNVNALLLGDSALYLCASSPDRDTIYFGEGSWLTVV.

The chain has TRBV7-2 and TRBJ1-4, with TRBD1 matching 8 bases. This CDR3 has 16 amino acids. Germline assignment: CDR1 SGHTA and CDR2 FQGNSA. V was clipped by 1 base and J by 7 bases; unmatched bases: 8. Here the CDR3 DNA reads TGTGCCAGCAGCTTAGTAGGGGCAGGGGGCCTTGAAAAACTGTTTTTT. This codes for CASSLVGAGGLEKLFF. Variable domain in full (rest from reference TRBV7-2 and TRBJ1-4): GAGVSQSPSNKVTEKGKDVELRCDPISGHTALYWYRQSLGQGLEFLIYFQGNSAPDKSGLPSDRFSAERTGGSVSTLTIQRTQQEDSAVYLCASSLVGAGGLEKLFFGSGTQLSVL.

The J gene is TRBJ2-3, the V gene TRBV15; D may be TRBD2 (5 bases). Germline V gives CDR1 LNHNV, CDR2 YYDKDF (reference sequence). The CDR3 has 15 amino acids. Trimming shortened V by 0 bases and J by 2 bases, and 9 bases separated the two germline ends. CDR3 sequence: CATSREGSYTDTQYF. The CDR3 DNA reads TGTGCCACCAGCAGAGAGGGGAGCTACACAGATACGCAGTATTTT.

This clone was seen just once. The gene calls are TRBV2 and TRBJ2-7; TRBD2 matches at 11 bases. V shed 6 bases, J shed 2 bases, and the junction held 6 bases outside the gene matches. The CDR3 is 15 amino acids. Germline CDR1 is SNHLY and CDR2 is FYNNEI. The CDR3 region is CASRTSGVRPYEQYF. CDR3 bases: TGTGCCAGCAGGACTAGCGGGGTTAGGCCCTACGAGCAGTACTTC.

The V and J genes are TRBV29-1 and TRBJ2-1, with D perhaps matching TRBD1 (6 bases). V was pared by 3 bases and J by 2 bases, with 11 bases between. The CDR3 covers 14 residues. CDR1 is SQVTM, CDR2 ANQGSEA, per germline. The CDR3 DNA reads as TGCAGCGTTGAGGGGGCGACGGCCTACAATGAGCAGTTCTTC. Amino acid sequence: CSVEGATAYNEQFF.

The chain uses TRBV5-1 and TRBJ1-1; 7 bases align to TRBD1. The J segment lost 1 base and the V segment lost 2 bases, leaving 2 bases of the junction unmatched. CDR1 and CDR2 (germline): SGHRS, YFSETQ. CDR3 length equals 14 residues. CDR3 sequence reads: CASSLTGANTEAFF. As DNA, the CDR3 is TGCGCCAGCAGCTTAACAGGGGCGAACACTGAAGCTTTCTTT. Variable domain in full (rest from reference TRBV5-1 and TRBJ1-1): KAGVTQTPRYLIKTRGQQVTLSCSPISGHRSVSWYQQTPGQGLQFLFEYFSETQRNKGNFPGRFSGRQFSNSRSEMNVSTLELGDSALYLCASSLTGANTEAFFGQGTRLTVV.

The V call is TRBV7-9, the J call TRBJ1-3, with TRBD1 matching 7 bases. Germline V gene data show CDR1 as SEHNR and CDR2 as FQNEAQ (reference sequence). This CDR3 spans 14 amino acids. The V gene end was trimmed by 5 bases and the J gene end by 2 bases; junction bases not matched to a gene: 3. The CDR3 nucleotides read TGTGCCAGCAGCCGAGACAGGGCTGGAAACACCATATATTTT. It yields the protein CASSRDRAGNTIYF.

V gene TRBV7-3 combines with J gene TRBJ1-1; 10 nucleotides agree with TRBD1. Germline trimming cut 5 bases from V and 7 bases from J; bases unmatched to any gene: 7. The CDR3 is made up of 14 amino acids. CDR1 is SGHTA and CDR2 is FQGTGA in the germline V gene. The CDR3: CASSPTGGGYEAFF. The DNA for the CDR3 is TGTGCCAGCAGCCCGACAGGGGGCGGTTATGAAGCTTTCTTT. Combining the CDR3 with reference TRBV7-3 and TRBJ1-1 gives the whole variable domain GAGVSQTPSNKVTEKGKYVELRCDPISGHTALYWYRQSLGQGPEFLIYFQGTGAADDSGLPNDRFFAVRPEGSVSTLKIQRTERGDSAVYLCASSPTGGGYEAFFGQGTRLTVV.

CDR3 loop: CASSGPTSGGDITKQYF. For the CDR3, the DNA is TGTGCCAGCAGCGGGCCGACTAGCGGGGGGGACATAACGAAGCAGTACTTC. The genes are TRBV5-4 and TRBJ2-7; TRBD2 matches 14 bases. Trimming removed 4 bases from V and 8 bases from J; junction bases left unmatched: 14. This CDR3 comprises 17 residues. Germline CDR1 SGHNT, CDR2 YYREEE (reference sequence). Full variable domain (outside the CDR3, taken from reference TRBV5-4 and TRBJ2-7): ETGVTQSPTHLIKTRGQQVTLRCSSQSGHNTVSWYQQALGQGPQFIFQYYREEENGRGNFPPRFSGLQFPNYSSELNVNALELDDSALYLCASSGPTSGGDITKQYFGPGTRLTVT.

The chain employs TRBV2 and TRBJ1-1; TRBD1 might be the D (5 bases). CDR1 SNHLY and CDR2 FYNNEI come from the germline V gene. This CDR3 has 12 residues. The V end was cut by 7 bases, the J end by 5 bases, with 11 bases between. The DNA of the CDR3 is TGTGCCAGCAAGGTGGAGGGGACTGAAGCTTTCTTT. Translated, it gives CASKVEGTEAFF.

J is TRBJ2-3 and V is TRBV5-1; 8 positions match TRBD2. The CDR3 has 16 amino acids. In germline, CDR1 is SGHRS, CDR2 YFSETQ. With 1 base clipped from V and 5 bases from J, the junction kept 9 bases outside the gene matches. CDR3 amino acids: CASSLYQAGEGDTQYF. The DNA of the CDR3 is TGCGCCAGCAGCTTGTATCAAGCGGGAGAAGGAGATACGCAGTATTTT.

CDR3 amino acids: CASIRDLPAHEQYF. The CDR3 nucleotides read TGTGCCAGCATCCGGGACTTACCGGCCCACGAGCAGTACTTC. The chain uses TRBV6-1 and TRBJ2-7, with a tentative D call TRBD2 (6 bases). This CDR3 contains 14 residues. The V gene's germline CDR1 is MNHNS and CDR2 SASEGT. V lost 7 bases, J lost 5 bases, and 18 bases lay in between.

The chain combines TRBV29-1 with TRBJ1-1; D gene unclear. V was cut by 4 bases and J by 3 bases, with 9 bases left in between. The CDR3 contains 12 residues. Germline V lookup: CDR1 SQVTM, CDR2 ANQGSEA. The chain's CDR3 is CSVVRDYTEAFF. The CDR3 DNA sequence: TGCAGCGTTGTCCGGGATTACACTGAAGCTTTCTTT.

This chain links TRBV6-6 with TRBJ2-7; a weak D match, TRBD1 (6 bases). Germline CDR1 MNHNY, CDR2 SVGAGI (reference sequence). CDR3 length: 14 residues. V shed 2 bases and J shed 5 bases, with 13 bases lying between them. CDR3: CASSYELRGDEQYF. In DNA form, the CDR3 reads TGTGCCAGCAGTTACGAGCTCAGGGGTGACGAGCAGTACTTC.

In this sample, this clone turned up once. It is unclear where the CDR3 begins or ends on the DNA, so no DNA is shown, and the CDR3 is as TCRdb lists it. The genes are TRBV28 and TRBJ2-1; the table names TRBD1, a call not compared with the DNA. The V gene's germline CDR1 is MDHEN and CDR2 SYDVKM. A total of 15 residues make up the CDR3, ends included. The CDR3 protein is CASSSSGTALREQFF.

This clone was detected a few times. The chain combines TRBV2 with TRBJ2-1; TRBD2 agrees at 9 bases. The V and J ends lost 7 bases and 6 bases, in that order; junction bases with no gene match: 10. Germline-derived CDR1 and CDR2 are SNHLY and FYNNEI. The CDR3 totals 15 residues. CDR3 sequence reads: CASKIVTSGFNEQFF. For the CDR3, the DNA is TGTGCCAGCAAGATTGTCACTAGCGGGTTCAATGAGCAGTTCTTC.

CDR3 sequence reads: CASSIPGRVSNEQFF. The CDR3 DNA sequence: TGTGCCAGTAGTATTCCTGGCAGGGTTAGCAATGAGCAGTTCTTC. The rearrangement joins TRBV19 to TRBJ2-1, with D possibly being TRBD1 (5 bases). The germline V gene has CDR1 LNHDA and CDR2 SQIVND (reference sequence). CDR3 size: 15 residues. V dropped 3 bases and J dropped 6 bases, with 15 bases sitting between them.

This clone was seen only a few times. This chain links TRBV19 with TRBJ1-1, with D perhaps matching TRBD1 (6 bases). This CDR3 comprises 12 residues. The germline CDR1 and CDR2 sequences are LNHDA and SQIVND (reference sequence). V lost 8 bases and J 8 bases, leaving 15 bases between the germline ends. In DNA form, the CDR3 reads TGTGCCAGTCTCATTCCCGACAGGGAAGCTTTCTTT. Residues: CASLIPDREAFF.

In this sample, this clone turned up once. CDR3 sequence reads: CASSLSSGRFPEYF. CDR3 sequence (DNA): TGTGCCAGCAGTTTATCTAGCGGGAGATTTCCCGAGTACTTC. The V and J genes are TRBV27 and TRBJ2-7; TRBD2 matches 9 bases. J gave up 11 bases and V 0 bases, and 8 bases lay outside the gene matches. Germline V gene sequence: CDR1 MNHEY, CDR2 SMNVEV (reference sequence). This CDR3 is built from 14 residues.

A note on this clone: The same CDR3 is also encoded by other DNA sequences in this sample. The V gene is TRBV5-4, the J gene TRBJ2-1, with D possibly TRBD1 on 6 matching bases. V was shortened by 1 base and J by 1 base, with 9 bases between the two germline ends. From germline, CDR1 is SGHNT and CDR2 YYREEE (reference sequence). The CDR3 loop spans 15 amino acids. CDR3 protein: CASSLMTGSYNEQFF. The CDR3 region has the DNA TGTGCCAGCAGCTTGATGACAGGTTCCTACAATGAGCAGTTCTTC.

V and J are TRBV18 and TRBJ2-7; D is ambiguous. The ends were cut back, 2 bases at V and 7 bases at J, with 12 bases in the middle. This CDR3 region has 13 residues. Germline CDR1 reads KGHSH; CDR2 reads LQKENI. CDR3 sequence: CASSPGPELEQYF. The CDR3 coding sequence is TGTGCCAGCTCACCAGGTCCTGAGTTAGAGCAGTACTTC.

As concerns this clone: At one boundary the junction diverges from the germline segment, which might be a read error. This chain uses TRBV5-4 with TRBJ2-5; perhaps TRBD2 as D (6 bases). The CDR3 contains 15 residues. Per germline, CDR1 SGHNT and CDR2 YYREEE (reference sequence). The CDR3 region is CASSLVVAEDVTQHF. The CDR3 region has the DNA TGTGCCAGCAGCTTGGTAGTAGCGGAGGATGTGACCCAGCACTTC.

The gene calls are TRBV13 and TRBJ2-7; TRBD2 aligns across 8 bases. Per the germline V gene, CDR1 is PRHDT and CDR2 is FYEKMQ (reference sequence). The CDR3 is 14 amino acids. Unmatched junction bases numbered 5, after V lost 5 bases and J lost 2 bases. CDR3: CASSPPSGPYEQYF. CDR3 sequence (DNA): TGTGCCAGCAGCCCCCCTAGCGGGCCCTACGAGCAGTACTTC.

This clone was counted only a few times. The chain employs TRBV6-1 and TRBJ1-5, with 9 bases lining up with TRBD1. Germline V gene sequence: CDR1 MNHNS, CDR2 SASEGT. Trimming at V came to 8 bases and at J to 7 bases, leaving 9 bases not matched to a gene. The CDR3 length is 14 residues. The DNA for the CDR3 is TGTGCCAGCGGTTCCGGGACAGGGTACCAGCCCCAGCATTTT. Residues: CASGSGTGYQPQHF.